This T cell receptor beta chain was retrieved from a study of blood T cells in healthy people across ages. PCR was performed a second time for about 7 to 12 cycles using a sample-barcoded 5' primer and a J-beta primer mix. TCRdb reanalysed the 5' RACE reads using MiXCR and keeps one entry per CDR3 protein. The sample consists of about 830,000 distinct CDR3 sequences, roughly 60% of them appearing once. Trimming removed 6 bases from V and 2 bases from J; junction bases left unmatched: 3. The germline CDR1 and CDR2 sequences are ENHRY and SYGVKD. The CDR3 consists of 14 residues. Sequenced sample: blood. The TCR was taken from a man aged 30 to 39 in good health. The chain combines TRBV10-3 with TRBJ2-2; 7 bases fit TRBD1. In nucleotides, the CDR3 is TGTGCCATCAGAGACAGGGCAAACACCGGGGAGCTGTTTTTT. It encodes CAIRDRANTGELFF.